These 22 T cell receptor beta chains came from one sample sequenced in a study of blood T cell repertoires in COVID-19. TCRdb's copy holds only in-frame clones and misses some; the assay was immunoSEQ multiplex PCR. The sample holds about 260,000 clones, 86% seen once. The sample was peripheral blood. The receptors were gathered from a man aged 30 to 39 with active or convalescent COVID-19.

V usage is TRBV4-1 and J usage is TRBJ1-4, with 7 bases matching TRBD1. The CDR3 is 16 residues long. The germline V gene has CDR1 MGHRA and CDR2 YSYEKL. J was trimmed by 1 base and V by 1 base; bases with no gene match: 3. The CDR3 DNA follows: TGCGCCAGCAGCCAAGGAGGGACAGTAACTAATGAAAAACTGTTTTTT. Its translation: CASSQGGTVTNEKLFF.

This clone showed up just a few times. The identical CDR3 is also encoded by other nucleotide sequences in the sample. This sequence joins TRBV18 and TRBJ1-6; tentative D call: TRBD1 (5 bases). The CDR3 is 17 amino acids. V was clipped by 8 bases and J by 7 bases, with 24 bases between them. Germline V gives CDR1 KGHSH, CDR2 LQKENI. The chain's CDR3 is CASPNRQGGGGNSPLHF. The CDR3 DNA reads TGTGCCAGCCCGAACCGGCAGGGAGGCGGTGGAAATTCACCCCTCCACTTT. Full variable domain (missing parts from reference TRBV18 and TRBJ1-6): NAGVMQNPRHLVRRRGQEARLRCSPMKGHSHVYWYRQLPEEGLKFMVYLQKENIIDESGMPKERFSAEFPKEGPSILRIQQVVRGDSAAYFCASPNRQGGGGNSPLHFGNGTRLTVT.

The J gene is TRBJ2-7, the V gene TRBV7-9; 7 nucleotides align to TRBD1. Germline V gives CDR1 SEHNR, CDR2 FQNEAQ (reference sequence). The CDR3 covers 12 residues. Losses at the gene ends were 5 bases for V and 2 bases for J; bases not matched to a gene: 0. CDR3 sequence reads: CASSTGAYEQYF. The CDR3 nucleotides read TGTGCCAGCAGCACAGGGGCCTACGAGCAGTACTTC. Combining the CDR3 with reference TRBV7-9 and TRBJ2-7 gives the whole variable domain DTGVSQNPRHKITKRGQNVTFRCDPISEHNRLYWYRQTLGQGPEFLTYFQNEAQLEKSRLLSDRFSAERPKGSFSTLEIQRTEQGDSAMYLCASSTGAYEQYFGPGTRLTVT.

J is TRBJ1-2 and V is TRBV27, with 7 positions matching TRBD1. The CDR3 length is 15 residues. The ends lost 6 bases at V and 4 bases at J; junction bases unmatched: 11. Germline V gives CDR1 MNHEY, CDR2 SMNVEV (reference sequence). The CDR3 DNA sequence: TGTGCCAGCAGACGGTCGGGACAGATTCCCTATGGCTACACCTTC. Its translation is CASRRSGQIPYGYTF.

The V call is TRBV7-2, the J call TRBJ1-1; 7 bases line up with TRBD1. The junction had 6 bases not matched to a gene; V was cut back by 5 bases and J by 0 bases. Per germline, CDR1 SGHTA and CDR2 FQGNSA. CDR3 length equals 15 residues. DNA of the CDR3: TGTGCCAGCAGCCGGGACAGTGCTATGAACACTGAAGCTTTCTTT. It yields the protein CASSRDSAMNTEAFF.

The rearrangement uses TRBV6-6 and TRBJ2-3; 9 nucleotides align to TRBD1. This CDR3 contains 16 residues. V shed 7 bases, J shed 4 bases, and the junction held 12 bases outside the gene matches. CDR1 and CDR2 from the germline V gene are MNHNY and SVGAGI (reference sequence). The CDR3 coding sequence is TGTGCCAGCATGGTCGCCGGGACAGGGTTCGCAGATACGCAGTATTTT. As protein: CASMVAGTGFADTQYF.

This clone was seen just once. V usage is TRBV25-1 and J usage is TRBJ1-6, with 7 nucleotides matching TRBD1. Germline loops: CDR1 MGHDK, CDR2 SYGVNS. After removal of 1 base from V and 6 bases from J, the junction contained 3 bases not matched to a gene. This CDR3 has 15 residues. The CDR3 region is CASSEFGDSNSPLHF. DNA of the CDR3: TGTGCCAGCAGTGAATTCGGGGACAGTAATTCACCCCTCCACTTT.

This clone occurred a few times. The chain has TRBV4-1 and TRBJ2-7, with 13 bases identical to TRBD2. The V and J ends lost 0 bases and 7 bases, in that order; junction bases with no gene match: 6. The CDR3 length is 16 residues. Per the germline V gene, CDR1 is MGHRA and CDR2 is YSYEKL. CDR3 sequence (DNA): TGCGCCAGCAGCCAAGATCGGGGACTAGCGGGACAAGAGCAGTACTTC. Its protein is CASSQDRGLAGQEQYF.

The chain joins TRBV7-7 to TRBJ1-2, with TRBD1 matching over 7 bases. Looked up from germline, CDR1 is SSHAT and CDR2 is FNYEAQ (reference sequence). The CDR3 is 13 amino acids. The junction had 10 bases not matched to a gene; V was cut back by 5 bases and J by 10 bases. The CDR3 nucleotides are TGTGCCAGCAGCCGGATCAGGCAGGGGGACTACACCTTC. This codes for CASSRIRQGDYTF.

This clone was picked up one time. The chain links TRBV11-2 to TRBJ2-5, with 9 nucleotides matching TRBD2. This CDR3 has 16 amino acids. Looked up from germline, CDR1 is SGHAT and CDR2 is FQNNGV. Trimming at V came to 7 bases and at J to 1 base, leaving 10 bases not matched to a gene. Here the CDR3 reads CASTAWASGAQETQYF. The DNA for the CDR3 is TGTGCCAGCACCGCTTGGGCTAGCGGGGCCCAAGAGACCCAGTACTTC.

This chain joins TRBV18 and TRBJ2-7, with 7 bases that match TRBD2. The germline V gene encodes CDR1 KGHSH and CDR2 LQKENI. CDR3 length: 13 amino acids. V lost 6 bases and J lost 4; bases outside the gene matches: 6. Written as DNA, the CDR3 is TGTGCCAGCTCGGGGGGGGAAACATACGAGCAGTACTTC. It translates to CASSGGETYEQYF.

The V and J genes are TRBV15 and TRBJ1-4, with TRBD1 identical over 7 bases. CDR1 LNHNV and CDR2 YYDKDF come from the germline V gene (reference sequence). The CDR3 contains 15 residues. V was clipped by 5 bases and J by 6 bases; unmatched bases: 9. The CDR3, as DNA: TGTGCCACCAGCCAGCTTGGGACAGTTGATGAAAAACTGTTTTTT. This codes for CATSQLGTVDEKLFF.

This sequence joins TRBV6-2 or TRBV6-3 and TRBJ2-3; 10 nucleotides align to TRBD2. The V segment lost 6 bases and the J segment 4 bases; nucleotides outside the gene matches: 10. The CDR3 sequence is 16 residues long. Germline V gene sequence: CDR1 MNHEY, CDR2 SVGEGT. The CDR3 loop reads CASSSPASGGSDTQYF. Written as DNA, the CDR3 is TGTGCCAGCAGCTCCCCGGCTAGCGGGGGATCAGATACGCAGTATTTT.

J is TRBJ1-6 and V is TRBV5-1; 7 bases are shared with TRBD1. Per the germline V gene, CDR1 is SGHRS and CDR2 is YFSETQ. Trimming removed 2 bases from V and 7 bases from J; junction bases left unmatched: 3. The CDR3 runs 14 residues. CDR3 sequence (DNA): TGCGCCAGCAGCTTAGGGACAGTCAATTCACCCCTCCACTTT. This sequence encodes CASSLGTVNSPLHF.

The chain combines TRBV11-1 with TRBJ2-5; possible D gene TRBD2, 6 bases. Germline CDR1 SGHAT, CDR2 FQDESV (reference sequence). This CDR3 is 16 amino acids long. Trimming took off 4 bases at V and 4 bases at J, with 19 bases between the two ends. CDR3 bases: TGTGCCAGCAGCTCCACGCGGACTACCCTGGGAGAGACCCAGTACTTC. Its translation: CASSSTRTTLGETQYF. Combining the CDR3 with reference TRBV11-1 and TRBJ2-5 gives the whole variable domain EAEVAQSPRYKITEKSQAVAFWCDPISGHATLYWYRQILGQGPELLVQFQDESVVDDSQLPKDRFSAERLKGVDSTLKIQPAELGDSAMYLCASSSTRTTLGETQYFGPGTRLLVL.

The chain carries TRBV5-1 and TRBJ2-3, with D possibly being TRBD2 (5 bases). V was shortened by 1 base and J by 8 bases, with 17 bases between the two germline ends. The CDR3 is made up of 15 amino acids. Germline V gene lookup returns CDR1 SGHRS and CDR2 YFSETQ. The CDR3 nucleotides are TGCGCCAGCAGCTTGTCCGAACTAGTGGGCCGTACGCAGTATTTT. Translation: CASSLSELVGRTQYF. The whole variable domain, remainder taken from reference TRBV5-1 and TRBJ2-3, is KAGVTQTPRYLIKTRGQQVTLSCSPISGHRSVSWYQQTPGQGLQFLFEYFSETQRNKGNFPGRFSGRQFSNSRSEMNVSTLELGDSALYLCASSLSELVGRTQYFGPGTRLTVL.

The V gene is TRBV4-3, the J gene TRBJ2-1; 7 bases are shared with TRBD1. The germline V gene has CDR1 LGHNA and CDR2 YSLEER. The CDR3 loop spans 14 amino acids. Trimming took 3 bases from V and 9 from J; bases not matched to a gene: 8. The CDR3 coding sequence is TGCGCCAGCAGCCAGACGACAGGGTATCGTGAGCAGTTCTTC. Translating gives CASSQTTGYREQFF.

The chain uses TRBV7-9 and TRBJ1-1, with D unresolved. Trimming cost V 5 bases and J 9 bases, with 13 bases left between them. The CDR3 sequence is 12 residues long. CDR1 SEHNR and CDR2 FQNEAQ come from the germline V gene (reference sequence). CDR3 protein: CASSPGDGKAFF. CDR3 in DNA: TGTGCCAGCAGCCCGGGTGATGGAAAAGCTTTCTTT.

The chain uses TRBV3-1 (or the pseudogene TRBV3-2) and TRBJ2-2; TRBD2 matches at 12 bases. The CDR3 has 17 amino acids. Unmatched junction bases numbered 5, after V lost 1 base and J lost 5 bases. The germline gives CDR1 LGHDT, CDR2 YNNKEL (reference sequence). CDR3 loop: CASSQARLAGETGELFF. In DNA, the CDR3 is TGTGCCAGCAGCCAAGCTCGACTAGCGGGGGAAACCGGGGAGCTGTTTTTT.

The rearrangement links TRBV14 to TRBJ2-7, with D unclear. The germline CDR1 and CDR2 sequences are SGHDN and FVKESK. The CDR3 contains 12 residues. Deletions cut 6 bases from V and 2 bases from J, with 8 bases between. The CDR3 here is CASSLSTYEQYF. The CDR3, as DNA: TGTGCCAGCAGTCTCTCTACCTACGAGCAGTACTTC.

This clone was observed a few times. This sequence joins TRBV30 and TRBJ1-6, with unresolved D. V was clipped by 4 bases and J by 2 bases, with 21 bases between them. The CDR3 has 18 residues. Germline V gene lookup returns CDR1 GTSNPN and CDR2 SVGIG (reference sequence). DNA of the CDR3: TGTGCCTGGACTCCGTCATTGGCCTTTGATCCCTATAATTCACCCCTCCACTTT. Translating gives CAWTPSLAFDPYNSPLHF.

The chain couples TRBV14 to TRBJ1-5; D is unclear. The CDR3 length is 14 residues. Germline-derived CDR1 and CDR2 are SGHDN and FVKESK. The V end was cut by 4 bases, the J end by 9 bases, with 16 bases between. This CDR3 is CASSPQTSLGPQHF. Here the CDR3 DNA reads TGTGCCAGCAGCCCGCAGACTAGCCTTGGGCCCCAGCATTTT.